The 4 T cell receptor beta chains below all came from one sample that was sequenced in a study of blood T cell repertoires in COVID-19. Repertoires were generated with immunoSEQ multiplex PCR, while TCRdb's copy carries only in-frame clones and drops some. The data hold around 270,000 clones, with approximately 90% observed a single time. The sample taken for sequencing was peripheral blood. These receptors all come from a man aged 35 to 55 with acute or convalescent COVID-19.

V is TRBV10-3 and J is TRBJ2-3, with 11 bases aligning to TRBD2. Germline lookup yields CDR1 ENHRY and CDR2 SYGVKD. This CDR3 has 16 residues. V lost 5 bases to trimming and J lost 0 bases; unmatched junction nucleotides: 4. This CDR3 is CAISSSSGGSTDTQYF. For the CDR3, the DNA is TGTGCCATCAGTTCTTCTAGCGGGGGGAGCACAGATACGCAGTATTTT.

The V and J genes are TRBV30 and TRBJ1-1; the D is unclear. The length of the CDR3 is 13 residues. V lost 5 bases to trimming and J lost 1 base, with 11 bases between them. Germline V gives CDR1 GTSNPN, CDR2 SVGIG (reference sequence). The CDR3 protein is CAWSPMRNTEAFF. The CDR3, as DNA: TGTGCCTGGTCCCCTATGAGGAACACTGAAGCTTTCTTT. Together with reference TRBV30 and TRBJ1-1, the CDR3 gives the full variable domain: SQTIHQWPATLVQPVGSPLSLECTVEGTSNPNLYWYRQAAGRGLQLLFYSVGIGQISSEVPQNLSASRPQDRQFILSSKKLLLSDSGFYLCAWSPMRNTEAFFGQGTRLTVV.

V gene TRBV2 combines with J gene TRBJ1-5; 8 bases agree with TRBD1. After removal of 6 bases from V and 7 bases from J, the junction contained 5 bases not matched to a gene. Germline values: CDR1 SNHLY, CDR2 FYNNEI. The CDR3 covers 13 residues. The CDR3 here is CASREGQAQPQHF. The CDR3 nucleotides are TGTGCCAGCAGGGAGGGACAGGCACAGCCCCAGCATTTT.

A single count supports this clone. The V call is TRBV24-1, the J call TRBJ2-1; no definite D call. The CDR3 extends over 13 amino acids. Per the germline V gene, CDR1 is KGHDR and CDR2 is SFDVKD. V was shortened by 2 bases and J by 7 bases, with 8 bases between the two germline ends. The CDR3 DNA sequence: TGTGCCACCAGTGATTCCGGGTGGAATGAGCAGTTCTTC. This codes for CATSDSGWNEQFF.